The present T cell receptor (beta chain) was sequenced within a study of CD8+ T cells in alopecia areata. cDNA reverse transcribed from extracted RNA served as the sequencing template. Data came from immunoSEQ multiplex PCR; TCRdb stores just in-frame clones and leaves some out. The sample gives about 190,000 clones, roughly three fifths of which show up once; 0.69% is in the top ten. Described treatment: oral pan-JAK inhibitor, 5-10 mg twice daily. This receptor was taken from a human donor with alopecia areata. This specimen consisted of CD4+ T cells sorted from blood, obtained at week 4, from a patient treated with tofacitinib.

The CDR3 sequence is CSVEGIAGGPYNEQFF. The CDR3 nucleotides read TGCAGCGTTGAAGGTATAGCGGGAGGCCCATACAATGAGCAGTTCTTC. The chain couples TRBV29-1 to TRBJ2-1, with 10 bases matching TRBD2. This CDR3 contains 16 residues. V shed 1 base and J 4 bases; nucleotides not matched to a gene: 7. Germline V lookup: CDR1 SQVTM, CDR2 ANQGSEA.